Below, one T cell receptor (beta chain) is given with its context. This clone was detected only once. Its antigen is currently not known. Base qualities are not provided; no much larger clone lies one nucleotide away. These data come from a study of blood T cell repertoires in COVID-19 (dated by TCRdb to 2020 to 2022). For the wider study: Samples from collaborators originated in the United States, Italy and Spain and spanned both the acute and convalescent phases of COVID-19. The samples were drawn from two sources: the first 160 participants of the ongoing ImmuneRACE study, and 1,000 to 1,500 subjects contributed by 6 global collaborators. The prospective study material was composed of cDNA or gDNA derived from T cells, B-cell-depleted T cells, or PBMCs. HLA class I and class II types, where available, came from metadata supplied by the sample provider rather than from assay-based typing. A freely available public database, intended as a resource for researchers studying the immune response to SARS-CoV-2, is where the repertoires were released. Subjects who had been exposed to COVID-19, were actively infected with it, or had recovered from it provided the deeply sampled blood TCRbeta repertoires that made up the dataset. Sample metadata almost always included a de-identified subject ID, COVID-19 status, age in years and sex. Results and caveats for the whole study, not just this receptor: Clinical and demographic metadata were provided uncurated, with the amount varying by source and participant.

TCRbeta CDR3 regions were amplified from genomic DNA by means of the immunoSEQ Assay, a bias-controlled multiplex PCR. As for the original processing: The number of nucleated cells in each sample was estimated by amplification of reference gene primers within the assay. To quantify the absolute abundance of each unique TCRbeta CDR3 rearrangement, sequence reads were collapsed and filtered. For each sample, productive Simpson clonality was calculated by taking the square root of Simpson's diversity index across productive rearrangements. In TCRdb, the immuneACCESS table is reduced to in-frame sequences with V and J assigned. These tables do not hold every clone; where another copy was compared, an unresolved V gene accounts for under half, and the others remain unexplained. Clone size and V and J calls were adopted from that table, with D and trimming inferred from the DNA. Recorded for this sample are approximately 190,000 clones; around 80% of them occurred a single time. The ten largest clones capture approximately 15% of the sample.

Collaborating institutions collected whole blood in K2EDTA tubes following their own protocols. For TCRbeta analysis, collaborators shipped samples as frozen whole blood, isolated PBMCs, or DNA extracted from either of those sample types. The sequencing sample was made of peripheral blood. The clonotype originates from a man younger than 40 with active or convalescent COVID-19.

The CDR3 loop reads CAWETATNEKLFF. The DNA sequence is TGTGCCTGGGAAACTGCAACTAATGAAAAACTGTTTTTT. Recombination linked TRBV30 to TRBJ1-4; the D gene identity is not certain. Spanning cysteine to phenylalanine, the CDR3 consists of 13 amino acids. Only the CDR3 DNA is retained, 39 bases long and in frame from the first base. Based on the germline V gene (reference sequence), the CDR1 and CDR2 sequences are GTSNPN and SVGIG. A distance of 7 bases separates the germline ends of V and J, which lose 5 bases and 0 bases respectively.